This passage covers 7 T cell receptor beta chains from one sample sequenced in a study of memory CD4+ T cells and cytomegalovirus serostatus. The method was immunoSEQ multiplex PCR; TCRdb's version includes in-frame clones alone and lacks a portion of them. The profile shows more than 55,000 clones, roughly 80% of them singletons. The sort gate was single viable CD3+CD4+CD8-CD45RO+ cells for memory CD4+ T cells. Sequenced: memory CD4+ T cells from blood. Receptor source: an adult in good health and CMV-seronegative.

The V gene is TRBV6-1, the J gene TRBJ1-2, with TRBD1 matching 8 bases. Per germline, CDR1 MNHNS and CDR2 SASEGT. V dropped 2 bases and J dropped 2; count of bases not matched to a gene: 4. This CDR3 contains 15 residues. The CDR3 loop is CASSETWTGNYGYTF. As DNA, the CDR3 is TGTGCCAGCAGTGAAACCTGGACAGGGAACTATGGCTACACCTTC.

This chain links TRBV6-6 with TRBJ1-2; 12 positions match TRBD1. Germline V CDR1 and CDR2: MNHNY, SVGAGI (reference sequence). This CDR3 contains 15 residues. Trimming removed 8 bases from V and 0 bases from J; junction bases left unmatched: 4. The CDR3 nucleotides are TGTGCCAGCGGGGGACAGGGGGCCGCTAACTATGGCTACACCTTC. Translation gives CASGGQGAANYGYTF.

The chain has TRBV29-1 and TRBJ1-1; D gene ambiguous. The CDR3 covers 12 residues. The V end lost 5 bases, the J end lost 4 bases, and 11 bases lay between the germline ends. Per the germline V gene, CDR1 is SQVTM and CDR2 is ANQGSEA. CDR3 in DNA: TGCAGCGTTCTTGACTGGAGCACTGAAGCTTTCTTT. This codes for CSVLDWSTEAFF.

The chain carries TRBV7-3 and TRBJ2-2; 11 nucleotides align to TRBD1. The CDR3 is 17 amino acids. V trimming: 5 bases; J trimming: 4 bases; junction bases outside the gene matches: 9. Germline CDR1 is SGHTA and CDR2 is FQGTGA. The CDR3 DNA reads TGTGCCAGCAGCCCCCGGACAGGGGGCAGCGGCACCGGGGAGCTGTTTTTT. Translated, it gives CASSPRTGGSGTGELFF.

The chain joins TRBV6-5 to TRBJ2-7, with 7 bases fitting TRBD2. CDR1 is MNHEY, CDR2 SVGAGI, per germline. CDR3 size: 13 residues. V shed 6 bases and J 0 bases; nucleotides not matched to a gene: 2. CDR3 in amino acids: CASRGDYSYEQYF. CDR3 sequence (DNA): TGTGCCAGCAGGGGGGACTACTCCTACGAGCAGTACTTC.

The chain recombines TRBV30 with TRBJ1-2; D gene ambiguous. V dropped 3 bases and J dropped 3 bases, with 11 bases sitting between them. The CDR3 has 13 amino acids. Germline V CDR1 and CDR2: GTSNPN, SVGIG (reference sequence). Written as DNA, the CDR3 is TGTGCCTGGAGAGGTAGGAGTGACTATGGCTACACCTTC. This encodes CAWRGRSDYGYTF.

This clone was detected a few times. V usage is TRBV10-3 and J usage is TRBJ2-3; 12 nucleotides match TRBD2. The CDR3 extends over 17 amino acids. Germline V gives CDR1 ENHRY, CDR2 SYGVKD. Trimming cost V 8 bases and J 3 bases; bases outside gene matches: 12. In nucleotides, the CDR3 is TGTGCCATCCGCAGTTCCCTAGCGGGAGGGGGGACAGATACGCAGTATTTT. Amino acids: CAIRSSLAGGGTDTQYF.